Presented here are 28 T cell receptor beta chains from one specimen sequenced in a study of shared clonotypes between healthy human individuals (dated by TCRdb to the early 2020s). The receptor library was made with the immunoSEQ multiplex PCR assay. Sourced from immuneACCESS, this table was stored by TCRdb with only in-frame sequences that have V and J called. A share of the clones is absent; for the studies checked, an unresolved V gene accounts for under half, and the remainder has no known explanation. A total of around 2.1 million clones appear in this sample, approximately 94% of them only once. Approximately 1.7% of the sample is in the top ten clones. CD8 naive samples were CD45RO-negative cells positively selected for CCR7, giving a CD45RA+CCR7+ population that excluded TemRA cells. The sample taken for sequencing was naive CD8+ T cells from PBMCs. Read against the paper, the sample's cell subset or site label means: CD45RA+CCR7+. Every receptor here comes from a man younger than 30 in good health. Some clones in this sample may be carry-over from other donors' samples.

The chain employs TRBV9 and TRBJ1-2; a possible D gene is TRBD1 (6 bases). V was trimmed by 5 bases and J by 8 bases, leaving 19 bases between them. The germline V gene encodes CDR1 SGDLS and CDR2 YYNGEE. The CDR3 loop spans 14 amino acids. The CDR3 reads CASRGGGSFLGYTF. Written as DNA, the CDR3 is TGTGCCAGCAGAGGCGGGGGCAGTTTTTTGGGCTACACCTTC.

In DNA, the CDR3 is TGCGCCAGCAGCTTAGGACCCTCTGAGAATGAGCAGTTCTTC. Translation: CASSLGPSENEQFF. The chain employs TRBV4-1 and TRBJ2-1, with unresolved D. The CDR3 runs 14 residues. V lost 5 bases and J 7 bases, leaving 15 bases between the germline ends. Germline CDR1 and CDR2: MGHRA and YSYEKL.

As concerns this clone: This sample includes further DNA sequences coding for the same CDR3. The chain employs TRBV9 and TRBJ2-1; D gene unclear. Trimming took off 3 bases at V and 3 bases at J, with 4 bases between the two ends. The CDR3 covers 12 residues. CDR1 SGDLS and CDR2 YYNGEE come from the germline V gene. DNA for the CDR3: TGTGCCAGCAGCGGCGACTACAATGAGCAGTTCTTC. It yields the protein CASSGDYNEQFF.

The table lists this clone with a count of one. Other DNA sequences in this sample translate to the same CDR3. The rearrangement links TRBV9 to TRBJ1-1; perhaps TRBD1 as D (5 bases). Germline assignment: CDR1 SGDLS and CDR2 YYNGEE. Trimming left V 0 bases short and J 4 bases short, with 10 bases between. This CDR3 comprises 14 residues. In DNA, the CDR3 is TGTGCCAGCAGCGTAGAGGGGCTTGGCACTGAAGCTTTCTTT. Amino acid sequence: CASSVEGLGTEAFF. The full variable domain, rest sourced from reference TRBV9 and TRBJ1-1, is DSGVTQTPKHLITATGQRVTLRCSPRSGDLSVYWYQQSLDQGLQFLIQYYNGEERAKGNILERFSAQQFPDLHSELNLSSLELGDSALYFCASSVEGLGTEAFFGQGTRLTVV.

This chain uses TRBV5-1 with TRBJ2-3, with 9 bases lining up with TRBD1. Germline lookup yields CDR1 SGHRS and CDR2 YFSETQ. CDR3 length equals 16 residues. Unmatched junction bases numbered 11, after V lost 4 bases and J lost 5 bases. The CDR3 nucleotides read TGCGCCAGCAGCCCGAGCTGGACAGGGGACGGAGATACGCAGTATTTT. This translates into CASSPSWTGDGDTQYF.

The chain carries TRBV11-1 and TRBJ2-4, with D perhaps matching TRBD1 or TRBD2 (5 bases each). The ends were cut back, 1 base at V and 6 bases at J, with 13 bases in the middle. CDR1 and CDR2 from the germline V gene are SGHAT and FQDESV (reference sequence). The CDR3 length is 15 residues. The CDR3 sequence: CASSLVPRGVNIQYF. CDR3 DNA: TGTGCCAGCAGCTTAGTCCCCCGAGGGGTAAACATTCAGTACTTC. The variable domain in full, with the rest retrieved from reference TRBV11-1 and TRBJ2-4, is EAEVAQSPRYKITEKSQAVAFWCDPISGHATLYWYRQILGQGPELLVQFQDESVVDDSQLPKDRFSAERLKGVDSTLKIQPAELGDSAMYLCASSLVPRGVNIQYFGAGTRLSVL.

The chain joins TRBV7-8 to TRBJ2-3; D remains ambiguous. In germline, CDR1 is SGHVS, CDR2 FQNEAQ. V was clipped by 0 bases and J by 2 bases, with 15 bases between them. The CDR3 is 17 residues long. CDR3 DNA sequence: TGTGCCAGCAGCTTAGCTACGGGTCCACCTATCACAGATACGCAGTATTTT. It specifies CASSLATGPPITDTQYF.

This clone was counted once. The V call is TRBV11-2, the J call TRBJ2-2; D possibly uses TRBD1 or TRBD2 (6 bases each). The CDR3 runs to 15 residues. The germline gives CDR1 SGHAT, CDR2 FQNNGV. Trimming removed 6 bases at V and 2 bases at J, with 13 bases between. The CDR3 region has the DNA TGTGCCAGCAGAATGTGGGGGGCCAACACCGGGGAGCTGTTTTTT. Its protein product is CASRMWGANTGELFF.

For this clone: Other DNA sequences from this sample encode an identical CDR3 as well. The V and J genes are TRBV5-6 and TRBJ2-2; no reliable D call. Germline CDR1 is SGHDT and CDR2 is YYEEEE. Trimming took 1 base from V and 5 from J, leaving 6 bases between them. The CDR3 has 13 amino acids. The CDR3 DNA sequence: TGTGCCAGCAGCTTGTGGGGTACCGGGGAGCTGTTTTTT. It translates to CASSLWGTGELFF.

This clone came up once. The rearrangement joins TRBV28 to TRBJ2-7; D tentatively reads TRBD1 or TRBD2 (5 bases each). Germline V gene data show CDR1 as MDHEN and CDR2 as SYDVKM. The V end was cut by 1 base, the J end by 1 base, with 14 bases between. The CDR3 spans 16 residues. In DNA, the CDR3 is TGTGCCAGCAGTTTATTTATCGGGGCCCCATCCTACGAGCAGTACTTC. Amino acid sequence: CASSLFIGAPSYEQYF. The whole variable domain, remainder taken from reference TRBV28 and TRBJ2-7, is DVKVTQSSRYLVKRTGEKVFLECVQDMDHENMFWYRQDPGLGLRLIYFSYDVKMKEKGDIPEGYSVSREKKERFSLILESASTNQTSMYLCASSLFIGAPSYEQYFGPGTRLTVT.

With regard to this clone: The DNA is omitted, as the CDR3 cannot be located on it reliably, and the CDR3 follows TCRdb's listing. V usage is TRBV27 and J usage is TRBJ1-5. The CDR3 is made up of 15 amino acids, end residues included. Germline CDR1 MNHEY, CDR2 SMNVEV (reference sequence). The CDR3 loop reads CASSFGAGPLMHQHF.

The J gene is TRBJ2-1, the V gene TRBV5-1, with 9 bases aligning to TRBD2. From germline, CDR1 is SGHRS and CDR2 YFSETQ. The CDR3 totals 14 residues. The trim removed 2 bases at V and 7 bases at J, leaving 4 bases unmatched. CDR3 bases: TGCGCCAGCAGCTTTGCTAGCGGGAAGAATGAGCAGTTCTTC. The encoded protein is CASSFASGKNEQFF.

On this clone: Other DNA sequences in this specimen translate into the identical CDR3. The CDR3 here is CASSLKRERDNEQFF. CDR3 bases: TGTGCCAGCAGCTTAAAGCGGGAGCGGGACAATGAGCAGTTCTTC. The chain combines TRBV5-4 with TRBJ2-1; 8 bases are a match to TRBD2. Germline-derived CDR1 and CDR2 are SGHNT and YYREEE (reference sequence). CDR3 length: 15 amino acids. V trimming: 2 bases; J trimming: 5 bases; junction bases outside the gene matches: 6.

This chain joins TRBV27 and TRBJ1-3; tentatively, D is TRBD1 (5 bases). The CDR3 length is 15 residues. V lost 5 bases and J lost 2, with 13 bases in between. The germline V gene has CDR1 MNHEY and CDR2 SMNVEV (reference sequence). CDR3 in amino acids: CASSVAGQAGNTIYF. The CDR3 DNA follows: TGTGCCAGCAGTGTAGCGGGGCAGGCTGGAAACACCATATATTTT.

The chain links TRBV4-1 to TRBJ2-1, with 16 positions matching TRBD2. After removal of 0 bases from V and 2 bases from J, the junction contained 13 bases not matched to a gene. Germline V gene lookup returns CDR1 MGHRA and CDR2 YSYEKL. There are 22 residues in the CDR3. Written as DNA, the CDR3 is TGCGCCAGCAGCCAAGAAGGCCTTGGCGGGACTAGCGGGAGGGGGGCCTACAATGAGCAGTTCTTC. It codes for CASSQEGLGGTSGRGAYNEQFF.

The chain is built from TRBV4-3 and TRBJ2-1; D is unresolved. V lost 5 bases and J 4 bases, leaving 15 bases between the germline ends. Germline V gene data show CDR1 as LGHNA and CDR2 as YSLEER. CDR3 length: 15 residues. CDR3 protein: CASSTGQFGYNEQFF. In nucleotides, the CDR3 is TGCGCCAGCAGCACCGGCCAGTTCGGTTACAATGAGCAGTTCTTC.

The V and J genes are TRBV4-1 and TRBJ1-2; D gene uncertain. The CDR3 has 14 residues. The germline V and J ends were trimmed by 3 bases and 4 bases, with 12 bases remaining between them. Germline V gene sequence: CDR1 MGHRA, CDR2 YSYEKL. The CDR3 region has the DNA TGCGCCAGCAGCCAGTCGGGCAGCTCCTATGGCTACACCTTC. It codes for CASSQSGSSYGYTF.

This sequence joins TRBV28 and TRBJ2-7, with 8 bases fitting TRBD1. The CDR3 spans 15 residues. Germline V gene data show CDR1 as MDHEN and CDR2 as SYDVKM. Trimming took 6 bases from V and 3 from J; bases not matched to a gene: 10. This CDR3 is CASSEKQGGYYEQYF. The CDR3 nucleotides are TGTGCCAGCAGCGAAAAACAGGGGGGATACTACGAGCAGTACTTC.

The gene calls are TRBV28 and TRBJ2-3; no clear D gene. Looked up from germline, CDR1 is MDHEN and CDR2 is SYDVKM. The CDR3 is 13 amino acids. The V end lost 3 bases, the J end lost 6 bases, and 10 bases lay between the germline ends. Written as DNA, the CDR3 is TGTGCCAGCAGTTTGCAGATCAGGGATACGCAGTATTTT. Its translation: CASSLQIRDTQYF.

This clone was detected only a few times. The chain couples TRBV5-4 to TRBJ1-1; 7 nucleotides align to TRBD1. After removal of 3 bases from V and 0 bases from J, the junction contained 5 bases not matched to a gene. There are 15 residues in the CDR3. The germline V gene has CDR1 SGHNT and CDR2 YYREEE (reference sequence). The DNA for the CDR3 is TGTGCCAGCAGCTCCACCGGGACAGTGAACACTGAAGCTTTCTTT. Translation gives CASSSTGTVNTEAFF. The complete variable domain, with remaining parts taken from reference TRBV5-4 and TRBJ1-1, reads ETGVTQSPTHLIKTRGQQVTLRCSSQSGHNTVSWYQQALGQGPQFIFQYYREEENGRGNFPPRFSGLQFPNYSSELNVNALELDDSALYLCASSSTGTVNTEAFFGQGTRLTVV.

The CDR3 reads CASSPEETQYF. The DNA for the CDR3 is TGTGCCAGCAGTCCAGAAGAGACCCAGTACTTC. The rearrangement joins TRBV28 to TRBJ2-5; D remains unclear. The CDR3 spans 11 residues. Germline loops: CDR1 MDHEN, CDR2 SYDVKM. The germline V and J ends were trimmed by 5 bases and 3 bases, with 4 bases remaining between them.

The table lists this clone with a count of one. This chain uses TRBV7-6 with TRBJ2-1; perhaps TRBD2 as D (6 bases). Per the germline V gene, CDR1 is SGHVS and CDR2 is FNYEAQ. V shed 5 bases and J shed 3 bases, with 14 bases lying between them. This CDR3 is 15 amino acids long. CDR3 sequence: CASSDSGGIYNEQFF. In DNA, the CDR3 is TGTGCCAGCAGCGACAGTGGGGGGATCTACAATGAGCAGTTCTTC.

The CDR3 DNA is TGTGCCAGTAGTATAGAAGGTCAGGATAGCAATCAGCCCCAGCATTTT. Amino acids: CASSIEGQDSNQPQHF. This rearrangement joins TRBV19 to TRBJ1-5; no clear D. The V gene lost 0 bases and the J gene lost 0 bases, with 9 bases spanning the gap. CDR3 length: 16 residues. Per the germline V gene, CDR1 is LNHDA and CDR2 is SQIVND (reference sequence). Variable domain in full (rest from reference TRBV19 and TRBJ1-5): DGGITQSPKYLFRKEGQNVTLSCEQNLNHDAMYWYRQDPGQGLRLIYYSQIVNDFQKGDIAEGYSVSREKKESFPLTVTSAQKNPTAFYLCASSIEGQDSNQPQHFGDGTRLSIL.

V gene TRBV7-3 combines with J gene TRBJ2-5; TRBD2 matches 7 bases. The J segment lost 4 bases and the V segment lost 5 bases, leaving 10 bases of the junction unmatched. The CDR3 length is 15 residues. The germline V gene has CDR1 SGHTA and CDR2 FQGTGA. DNA of the CDR3: TGTGCCAGCAGCAAAGGGCTAGCGGTGGGAGAGACCCAGTACTTC. This encodes CASSKGLAVGETQYF.

This sequence joins TRBV29-1 and TRBJ2-1; unclear D gene. Germline-derived CDR1 and CDR2 are SQVTM and ANQGSEA. Trimming took off 4 bases at V and 8 bases at J, with 6 bases between the two ends. The CDR3 totals 10 residues. This chain's CDR3 is CSVGPDEQFF. Written as DNA, the CDR3 is TGCAGCGTTGGTCCCGATGAGCAGTTCTTC.

This chain uses TRBV6-5 with TRBJ2-3; D is undetermined. Trimming left V 0 bases short and J 4 bases short, with 8 bases between. Germline V CDR1 and CDR2: MNHEY, SVGAGI. The CDR3 loop spans 14 amino acids. The CDR3 sequence is CASSYSTDPDTQYF. DNA for the CDR3: TGTGCCAGCAGTTACTCGACCGATCCAGATACGCAGTATTTT.

The chain is built from TRBV19 and TRBJ1-1; D is possibly TRBD1 (6 bases). CDR3 length: 19 amino acids. V lost 5 bases and J 0 bases, leaving 25 bases between the germline ends. CDR1 LNHDA and CDR2 SQIVND come from the germline V gene (reference sequence). The CDR3 DNA reads as TGTGCCAGTAGTGGACCTGAGGGCAGGGGAAGTCGGCTGAACACTGAAGCTTTCTTT. Its protein is CASSGPEGRGSRLNTEAFF.

This clone appeared a single time. This chain connects TRBV28 to TRBJ2-7; no reliable D call. Germline V lookup: CDR1 MDHEN, CDR2 SYDVKM. V dropped 2 bases and J dropped 0 bases, with 11 bases sitting between them. The CDR3 length is 15 residues. CDR3 DNA sequence: TGTGCCAGCAGTTTAGGCAGATTAACCTCCTACGAGCAGTACTTC. It encodes CASSLGRLTSYEQYF.